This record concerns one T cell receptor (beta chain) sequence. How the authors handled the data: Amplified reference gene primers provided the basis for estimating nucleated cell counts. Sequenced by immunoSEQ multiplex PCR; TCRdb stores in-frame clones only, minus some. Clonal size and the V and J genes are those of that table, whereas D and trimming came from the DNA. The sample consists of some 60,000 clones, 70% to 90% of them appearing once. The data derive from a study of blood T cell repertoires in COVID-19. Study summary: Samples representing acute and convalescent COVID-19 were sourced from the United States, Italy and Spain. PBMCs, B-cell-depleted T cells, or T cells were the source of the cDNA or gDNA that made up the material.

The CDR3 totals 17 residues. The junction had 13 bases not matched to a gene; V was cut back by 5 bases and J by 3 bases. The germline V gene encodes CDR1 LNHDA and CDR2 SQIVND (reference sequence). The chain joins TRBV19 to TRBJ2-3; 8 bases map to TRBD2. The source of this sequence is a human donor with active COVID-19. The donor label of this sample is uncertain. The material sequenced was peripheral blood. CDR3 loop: CASSPDRKAGVTDTQYF. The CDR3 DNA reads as TGTGCCAGTAGTCCGGACAGAAAAGCGGGGGTAACAGATACGCAGTATTTT.